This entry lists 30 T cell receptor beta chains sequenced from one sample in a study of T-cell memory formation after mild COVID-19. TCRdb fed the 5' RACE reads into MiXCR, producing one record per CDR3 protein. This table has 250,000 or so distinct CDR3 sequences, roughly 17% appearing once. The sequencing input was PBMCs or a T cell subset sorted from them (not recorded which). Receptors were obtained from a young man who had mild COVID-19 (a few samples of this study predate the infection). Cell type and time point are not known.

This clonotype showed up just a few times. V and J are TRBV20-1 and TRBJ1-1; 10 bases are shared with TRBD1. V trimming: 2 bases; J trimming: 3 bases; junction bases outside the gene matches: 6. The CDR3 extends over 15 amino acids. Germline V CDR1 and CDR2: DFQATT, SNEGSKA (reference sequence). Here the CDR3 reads CSARPTDRGDTEAFF. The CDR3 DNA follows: TGCAGTGCTAGACCCACGGACAGGGGGGACACTGAAGCTTTCTTT.

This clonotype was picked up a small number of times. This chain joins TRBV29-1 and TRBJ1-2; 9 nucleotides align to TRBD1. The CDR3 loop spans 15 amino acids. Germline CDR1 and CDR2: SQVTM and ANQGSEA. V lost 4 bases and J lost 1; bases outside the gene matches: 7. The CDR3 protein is CSVAPRQGGNYGYTF. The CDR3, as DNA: TGCAGCGTTGCCCCCCGACAGGGGGGTAACTATGGCTACACCTTC.

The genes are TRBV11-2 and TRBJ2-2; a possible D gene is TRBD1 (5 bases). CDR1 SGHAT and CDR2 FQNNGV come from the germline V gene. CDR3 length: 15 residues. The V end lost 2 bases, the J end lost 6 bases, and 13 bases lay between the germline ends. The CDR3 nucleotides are TGTGCCAGCAGCTTAATCAGGGAAAGGGCCGGGGAGCTGTTTTTT. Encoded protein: CASSLIRERAGELFF.

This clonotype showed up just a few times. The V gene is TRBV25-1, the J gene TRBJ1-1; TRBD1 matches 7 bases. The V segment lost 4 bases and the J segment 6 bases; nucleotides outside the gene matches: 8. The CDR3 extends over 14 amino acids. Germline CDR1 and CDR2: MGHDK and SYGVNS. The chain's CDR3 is CASSAQGDSAEAFF. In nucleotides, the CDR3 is TGTGCCAGCAGTGCCCAGGGGGACTCGGCTGAAGCTTTCTTT.

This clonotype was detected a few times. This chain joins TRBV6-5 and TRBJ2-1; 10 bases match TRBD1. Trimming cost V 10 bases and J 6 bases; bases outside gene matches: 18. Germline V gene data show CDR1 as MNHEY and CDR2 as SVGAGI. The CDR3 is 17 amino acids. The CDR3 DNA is TGTGCCACAAACCCCCGGGACAGGGGTGGACTACGCAATGAGCAGTTCTTC. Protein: CATNPRDRGGLRNEQFF.

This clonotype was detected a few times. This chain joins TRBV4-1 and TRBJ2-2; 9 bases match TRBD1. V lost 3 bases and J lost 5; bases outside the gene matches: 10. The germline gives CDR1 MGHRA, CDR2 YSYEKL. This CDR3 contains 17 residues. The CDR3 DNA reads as TGCGCCAGCAGCCATTCAGGGACAGGGATTCGGACCGGGGAGCTGTTTTTT. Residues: CASSHSGTGIRTGELFF.

CDR3 sequence: CASSETGQGYTF. In nucleotides, the CDR3 is TGTGCCAGCAGTGAGACAGGGCAGGGCTACACCTTC. The chain combines TRBV6-5 with TRBJ1-2, with TRBD1 matching over 7 bases. The germline gives CDR1 MNHEY, CDR2 SVGAGI. The CDR3 totals 12 residues. V lost 5 bases and J lost 8; bases outside the gene matches: 5.

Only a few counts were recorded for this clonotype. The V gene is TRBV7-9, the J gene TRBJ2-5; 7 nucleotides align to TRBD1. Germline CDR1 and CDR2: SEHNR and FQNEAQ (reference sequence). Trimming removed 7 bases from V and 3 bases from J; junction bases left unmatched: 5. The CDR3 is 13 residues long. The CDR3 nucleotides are TGTGCCAGCACCGAGACAGGGAAAGAGACCCAGTACTTC. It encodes CASTETGKETQYF.

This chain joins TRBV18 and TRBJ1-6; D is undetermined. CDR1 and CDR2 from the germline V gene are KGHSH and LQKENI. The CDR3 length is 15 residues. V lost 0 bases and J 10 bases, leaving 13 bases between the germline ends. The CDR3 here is CASSPPGSAESPLHF. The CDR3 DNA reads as TGTGCCAGCTCACCACCGGGATCGGCGGAATCACCCCTCCACTTT. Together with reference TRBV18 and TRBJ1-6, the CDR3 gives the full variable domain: NAGVMQNPRHLVRRRGQEARLRCSPMKGHSHVYWYRQLPEEGLKFMVYLQKENIIDESGMPKERFSAEFPKEGPSILRIQQVVRGDSAAYFCASSPPGSAESPLHFGNGTRLTVT.

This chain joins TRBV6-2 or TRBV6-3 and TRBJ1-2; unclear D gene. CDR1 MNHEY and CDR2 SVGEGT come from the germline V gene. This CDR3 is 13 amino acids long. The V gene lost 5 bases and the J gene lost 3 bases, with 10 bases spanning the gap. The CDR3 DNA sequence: TGTGCCAGCAGTCAAAGCCTGGACTATGGCTACACCTTC. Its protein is CASSQSLDYGYTF.

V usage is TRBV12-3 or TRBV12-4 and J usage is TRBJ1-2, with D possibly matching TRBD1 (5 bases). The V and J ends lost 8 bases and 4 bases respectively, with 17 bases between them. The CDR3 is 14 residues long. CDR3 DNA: TGTGCCAGCGCCTCTTGGCAGGGAGGCTATGGCTACACCTTC. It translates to CASASWQGGYGYTF.

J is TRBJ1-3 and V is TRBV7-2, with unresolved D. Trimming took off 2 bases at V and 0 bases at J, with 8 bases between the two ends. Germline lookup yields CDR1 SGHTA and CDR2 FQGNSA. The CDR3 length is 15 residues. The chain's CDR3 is CASSLYIFSGNTIYF. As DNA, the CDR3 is TGTGCCAGCAGCTTATATATTTTCTCTGGAAACACCATATATTTT.

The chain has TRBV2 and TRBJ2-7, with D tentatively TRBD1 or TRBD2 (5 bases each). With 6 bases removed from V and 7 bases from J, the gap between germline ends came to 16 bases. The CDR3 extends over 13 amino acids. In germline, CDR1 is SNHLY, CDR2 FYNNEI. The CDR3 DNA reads TGTGCCAGCAGCAGACTCGGGGCTTGGGAGCAGTACGTC. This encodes CASSRLGAWEQYV.

The CDR3 region has the DNA TGCAGTGCTAGACCCCACGGGGGGACAGGCGGCGATGAGCAGTTCTTC. Translation gives CSARPHGGTGGDEQFF. The rearrangement joins TRBV20-1 to TRBJ2-1; a weak D match, TRBD1 (8 bases). V lost 2 bases, J lost 8 bases, and 22 bases lay in between. The CDR3 length is 16 residues. The germline V gene has CDR1 DFQATT and CDR2 SNEGSKA (reference sequence).

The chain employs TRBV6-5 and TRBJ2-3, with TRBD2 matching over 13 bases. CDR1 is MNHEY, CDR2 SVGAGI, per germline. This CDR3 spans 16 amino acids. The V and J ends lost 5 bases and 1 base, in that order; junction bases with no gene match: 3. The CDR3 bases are TGTGCCAGCAGTCGGACTAGCGGGGGAGGCACAGATACGCAGTATTTT. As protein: CASSRTSGGGTDTQYF.

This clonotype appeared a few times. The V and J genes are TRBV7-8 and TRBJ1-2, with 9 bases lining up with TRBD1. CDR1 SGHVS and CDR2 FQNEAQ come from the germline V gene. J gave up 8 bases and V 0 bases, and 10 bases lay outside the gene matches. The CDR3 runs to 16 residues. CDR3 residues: CASSLAKGGQGRGYTF. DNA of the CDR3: TGTGCCAGCAGCTTAGCAAAGGGGGGACAGGGAAGAGGCTACACCTTC.

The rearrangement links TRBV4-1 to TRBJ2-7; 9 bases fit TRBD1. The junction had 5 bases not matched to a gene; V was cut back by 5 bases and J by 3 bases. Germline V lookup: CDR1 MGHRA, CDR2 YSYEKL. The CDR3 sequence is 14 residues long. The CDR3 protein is CASSYDRGDYEQYF. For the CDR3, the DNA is TGCGCCAGCAGCTACGACAGGGGGGACTACGAGCAGTACTTC.

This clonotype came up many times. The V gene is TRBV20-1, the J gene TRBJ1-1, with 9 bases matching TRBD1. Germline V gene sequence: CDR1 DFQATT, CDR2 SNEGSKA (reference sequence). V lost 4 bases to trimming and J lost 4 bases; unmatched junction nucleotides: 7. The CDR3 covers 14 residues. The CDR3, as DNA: TGCAGTGCTACCCCGGGACAGGGAGGCACTGAAGCTTTCTTT. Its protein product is CSATPGQGGTEAFF.

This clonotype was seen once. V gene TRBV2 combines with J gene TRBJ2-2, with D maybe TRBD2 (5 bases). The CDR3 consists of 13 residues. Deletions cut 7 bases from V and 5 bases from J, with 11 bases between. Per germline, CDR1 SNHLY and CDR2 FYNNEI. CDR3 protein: CASKGRGTGELFF. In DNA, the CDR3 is TGTGCCAGCAAGGGTCGAGGGACCGGGGAGCTGTTTTTT.

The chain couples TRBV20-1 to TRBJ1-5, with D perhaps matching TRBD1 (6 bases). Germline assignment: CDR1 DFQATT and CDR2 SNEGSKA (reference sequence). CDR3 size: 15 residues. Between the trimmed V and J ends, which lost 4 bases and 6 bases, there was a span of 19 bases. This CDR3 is CSATRDIRVGQPQHF. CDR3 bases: TGCAGTGCTACCCGGGACATTCGGGTGGGTCAGCCCCAGCATTTT.

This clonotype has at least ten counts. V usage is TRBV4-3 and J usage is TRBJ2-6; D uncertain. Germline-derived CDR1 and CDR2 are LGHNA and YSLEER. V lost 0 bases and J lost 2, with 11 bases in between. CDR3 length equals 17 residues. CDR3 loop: CASSQDLAFAGANVLTF. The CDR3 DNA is TGCGCCAGCAGCCAAGATCTGGCCTTTGCTGGGGCCAACGTCCTGACTTTC.

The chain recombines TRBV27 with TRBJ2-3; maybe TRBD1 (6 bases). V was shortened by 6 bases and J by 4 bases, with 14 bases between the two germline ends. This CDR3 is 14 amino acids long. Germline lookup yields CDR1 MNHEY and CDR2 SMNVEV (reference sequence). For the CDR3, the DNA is TGTGCCAGCAGCAAGAACAGGGATGCAGATACGCAGTATTTT. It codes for CASSKNRDADTQYF.

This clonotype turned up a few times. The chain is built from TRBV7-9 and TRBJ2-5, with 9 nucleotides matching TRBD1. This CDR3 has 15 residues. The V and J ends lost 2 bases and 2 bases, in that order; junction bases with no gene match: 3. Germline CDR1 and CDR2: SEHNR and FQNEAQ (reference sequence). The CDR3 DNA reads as TGTGCCAGCAGCTTATGGGACAGGGTACAAGAGACCCAGTACTTC. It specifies CASSLWDRVQETQYF.

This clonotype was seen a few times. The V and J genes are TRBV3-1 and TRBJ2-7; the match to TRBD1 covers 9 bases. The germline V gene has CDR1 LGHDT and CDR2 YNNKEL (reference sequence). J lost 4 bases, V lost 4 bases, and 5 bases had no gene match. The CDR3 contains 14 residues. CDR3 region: CASSPDRGRYEQYF. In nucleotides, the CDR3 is TGTGCCAGCAGCCCGGACAGGGGAAGGTACGAGCAGTACTTC.

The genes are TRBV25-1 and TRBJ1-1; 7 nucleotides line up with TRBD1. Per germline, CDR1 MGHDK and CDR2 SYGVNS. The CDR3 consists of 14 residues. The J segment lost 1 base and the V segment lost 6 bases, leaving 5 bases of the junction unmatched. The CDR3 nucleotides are TGTGCCAGCAGGCAGGGGGAATGGAACACTGAAGCTTTCTTT. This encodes CASRQGEWNTEAFF. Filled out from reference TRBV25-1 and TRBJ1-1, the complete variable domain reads EADIYQTPRYLVIGTGKKITLECSQTMGHDKMYWYQQDPGMELHLIHYSYGVNSTEKGDLSSESTVSRIRTEHFPLTLESARPSHTSQYLCASRQGEWNTEAFFGQGTRLTVV.

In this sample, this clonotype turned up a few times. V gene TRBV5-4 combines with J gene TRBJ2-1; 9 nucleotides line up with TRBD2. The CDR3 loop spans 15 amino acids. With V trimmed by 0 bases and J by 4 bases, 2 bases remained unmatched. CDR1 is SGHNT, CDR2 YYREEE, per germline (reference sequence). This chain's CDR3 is CASSLDSGGYNEQFF. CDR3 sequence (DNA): TGTGCCAGCAGCTTGGATAGCGGGGGATACAATGAGCAGTTCTTC. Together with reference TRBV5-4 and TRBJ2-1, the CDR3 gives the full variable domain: ETGVTQSPTHLIKTRGQQVTLRCSSQSGHNTVSWYQQALGQGPQFIFQYYREEENGRGNFPPRFSGLQFPNYSSELNVNALELDDSALYLCASSLDSGGYNEQFFGPGTRLTVL.

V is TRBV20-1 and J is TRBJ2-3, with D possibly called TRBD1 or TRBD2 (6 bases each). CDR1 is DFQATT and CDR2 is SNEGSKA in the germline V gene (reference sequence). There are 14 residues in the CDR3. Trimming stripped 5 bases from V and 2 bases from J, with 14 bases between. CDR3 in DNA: TGCAGTGCTCGGGGGACAAAAGTCACAGATACGCAGTATTTT. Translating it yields CSARGTKVTDTQYF.

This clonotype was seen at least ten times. The CDR3, as DNA: TGTGCCACCAGCAGAGTACGGGGGGCGCCGGACGGCACAGATACGCAGTATTTT. This encodes CATSRVRGAPDGTDTQYF. V gene TRBV15 combines with J gene TRBJ2-3, with TRBD2 as a possible D gene (7 bases). Germline V gene data show CDR1 as LNHNV and CDR2 as YYDKDF (reference sequence). The V end was cut by 1 base, the J end by 1 base, with 18 bases between. This CDR3 has 18 residues.

The CDR3 here is CSAPPAARYNEQFF. DNA of the CDR3: TGCAGTGCTCCCCCTGCCGCCAGGTACAATGAGCAGTTCTTC. The rearrangement links TRBV20-1 to TRBJ2-1; no clear D. This CDR3 comprises 14 residues. CDR1 DFQATT and CDR2 SNEGSKA come from the germline V gene (reference sequence). V lost 5 bases to trimming and J lost 4 bases, with 15 bases between them.

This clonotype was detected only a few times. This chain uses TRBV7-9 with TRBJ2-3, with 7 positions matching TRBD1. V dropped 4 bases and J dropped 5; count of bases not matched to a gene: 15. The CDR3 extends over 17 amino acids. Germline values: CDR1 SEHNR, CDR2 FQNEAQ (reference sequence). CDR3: CASSYGLWTGEGDTQYF. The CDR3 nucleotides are TGTGCCAGCAGCTACGGATTGTGGACAGGTGAGGGAGATACGCAGTATTTT.